This TCR beta chain was obtained from a study of regulatory T cells in long-lasting Graves disease. This clonotype was seen only a few times. Through Arm-PCR of CDR3 regions and iRepertoire HTBI primers, TCR beta libraries were built. TCRdb reprocessed the multiplex PCR reads with MiXCR, giving one entry per CDR3 protein. The data hold about 530,000 distinct CDR3 sequences, with around 15% observed a single time. Specified time point: newly diagnosed GD, antithyroid drugs for less than 3 months. Scientists built the TCR library using RNA that was extracted from PBMCs. This CDR3 spans 17 amino acids. V lost 4 bases to trimming and J lost 7 bases; unmatched junction nucleotides: 13. CDR1 and CDR2 from the germline V gene are SGHNT and YYREEE (reference sequence). A further study also used this sample, focusing on T cells in Graves' hyperthyroidism and ophthalmopathy.

The sample was peripheral blood mononuclear cells (PBMCs), taken at new diagnosis, from a patient treated with antithyroid drugs. This sequence joins TRBV5-4 and TRBJ1-6; 8 bases map to TRBD1. The receptor's source is a woman aged 35 to 60 with Graves disease. The CDR3 DNA follows: TGTGCCAGCAGCGAAGAACCGACAGGGGCCCTGAATTCACCCCTCCACTTT. It specifies CASSEEPTGALNSPLHF.